This T cell receptor (beta chain) derives from a study of Ad26.COV2.S vaccination and SARS-CoV-2 variants. Study overall: This donor came from the COV1001 trial of Ad26.COV2.S.

To note about this clone: Its antigen is not identified.

Study-wide findings and caveats: Participants given vaccine showed non-spike TCR breadth similar to that of placebo recipients.

Treatment meaning: about 20 received Ad26.COV2.S at low or high dose, single or two shots; about 5 received placebo; per-sample allocation not given. The investigators took samples on day 63 after the first vaccine or placebo injection. Assay: immunoSEQ multiplex PCR; the TCRdb copy retains only in-frame clones and omits some. The data show around 380,000 clones, around 85% seen once. This CDR3 has 15 residues. V dropped 5 bases and J dropped 3; count of bases not matched to a gene: 10. Germline CDR1 reads MNHEY; CDR2 reads SMNVEV (reference sequence). The chain joins TRBV27 to TRBJ2-7; 7 nucleotides line up with TRBD1. Sequenced here: peripheral blood, sampled in a trial of Ad26.COV2.S vaccine versus placebo. The TCR sequence derives from a person aged 18 to 59 who received the Ad26.COV2.S COVID-19 vaccine or a placebo. The CDR3 nucleotides read TGTGCCAGCAGTGTAAGACAGGGTCTGGTCTACGAGCAGTACTTC. The encoded protein is CASSVRQGLVYEQYF.